These 5 T cell receptor beta chains originate from one sample sequenced in a study of T cells after yellow fever vaccination. Using its own MiXCR run on the 5' RACE reads, TCRdb lists one record per CDR3 protein. The sample gives about 260,000 distinct CDR3 sequences, roughly 13% of which show up once; 0.45% to 0.65% is in the top ten. The material sequenced was CD4+ T cells sorted from PBMCs, taken 45 days after the yellow fever booster vaccination. Receptor source: a man aged 25-40 years who received the YFV17D yellow fever vaccine.

This clonotype occurred a few times. CDR3 sequence: CASSFWTSGPSEQYF. The CDR3 bases are TGCGCCAGCAGCTTTTGGACTAGCGGGCCCTCCGAGCAGTACTTC. The J gene is TRBJ2-7, the V gene TRBV5-1; TRBD2 matches 11 bases. CDR3 size: 15 residues. J lost 6 bases, V lost 2 bases, and 7 bases had no gene match. CDR1 is SGHRS and CDR2 is YFSETQ in the germline V gene.

This clonotype was counted only a few times. The V call is TRBV7-9, the J call TRBJ2-6; no clear D. This CDR3 contains 17 residues. From germline, CDR1 is SEHNR and CDR2 FQNEAQ (reference sequence). Trimming took off 5 bases at V and 0 bases at J, with 14 bases between the two ends. In DNA, the CDR3 is TGTGCCAGCAGCCCTAGGAGCGATAGCTCTGGGGCCAACGTCCTGACTTTC. It encodes CASSPRSDSSGANVLTF.

V is TRBV7-6 and J is TRBJ2-2; 7 bases fit TRBD2. The trim removed 5 bases at V and 4 bases at J, leaving 13 bases unmatched. The length of the CDR3 is 17 residues. The V gene's germline CDR1 is SGHVS and CDR2 FNYEAQ. CDR3 bases: TGTGCCAGCAGCCCCGATTTTCGCGGGAGCCCCACCGGGGAGCTGTTTTTT. Protein product: CASSPDFRGSPTGELFF.

The gene calls are TRBV18 and TRBJ2-3; D is unresolved. Per germline, CDR1 KGHSH and CDR2 LQKENI. The CDR3 covers 14 residues. V lost 0 bases, J lost 2 bases, and 6 bases lay in between. The CDR3 sequence: CASSPPPTTDTQYF. DNA for the CDR3: TGTGCCAGCTCACCACCCCCGACCACAGATACGCAGTATTTT.

This clonotype has a count of ten or more. The chain employs TRBV6-5 and TRBJ2-7, with 10 nucleotides matching TRBD1. The CDR3 sequence is 15 residues long. CDR1 is MNHEY, CDR2 SVGAGI, per germline. Unmatched junction bases numbered 5, after V lost 2 bases and J lost 4 bases. In DNA form, the CDR3 reads TGTGCCAGCAGTTACCGGGACAGGGGCTATTACGAGCAGTACTTC. Its translation is CASSYRDRGYYEQYF.